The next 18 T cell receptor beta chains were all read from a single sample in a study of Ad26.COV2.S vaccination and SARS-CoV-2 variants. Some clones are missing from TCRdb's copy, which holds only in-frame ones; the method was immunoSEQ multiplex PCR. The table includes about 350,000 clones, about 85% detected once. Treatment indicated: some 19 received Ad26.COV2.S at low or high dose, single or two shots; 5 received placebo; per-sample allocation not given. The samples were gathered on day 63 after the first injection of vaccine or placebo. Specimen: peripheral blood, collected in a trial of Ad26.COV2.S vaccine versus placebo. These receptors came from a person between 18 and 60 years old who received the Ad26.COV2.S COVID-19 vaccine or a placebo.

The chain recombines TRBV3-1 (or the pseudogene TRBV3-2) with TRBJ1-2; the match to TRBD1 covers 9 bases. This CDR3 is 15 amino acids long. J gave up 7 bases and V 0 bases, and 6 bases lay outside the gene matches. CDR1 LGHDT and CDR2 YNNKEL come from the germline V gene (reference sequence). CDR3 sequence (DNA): TGTGCCAGCAGCCAAGATCCTGGGACAGGGTTTGGCTACACCTTC. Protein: CASSQDPGTGFGYTF.

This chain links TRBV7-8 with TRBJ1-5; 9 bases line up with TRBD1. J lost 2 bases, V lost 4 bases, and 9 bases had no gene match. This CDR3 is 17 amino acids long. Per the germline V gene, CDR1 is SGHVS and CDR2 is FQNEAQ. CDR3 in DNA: TGTGCCAGCAGCTCACAGGGACAGGGAGGGCGCAATCAGCCCCAGCATTTT. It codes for CASSSQGQGGRNQPQHF.

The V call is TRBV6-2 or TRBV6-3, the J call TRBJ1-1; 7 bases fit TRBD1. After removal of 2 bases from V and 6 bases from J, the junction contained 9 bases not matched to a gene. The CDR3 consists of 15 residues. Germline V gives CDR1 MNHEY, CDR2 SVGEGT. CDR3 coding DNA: TGTGCCAGCAGTTACGTACTAGGGGGCGCGGCTGAAGCTTTCTTT. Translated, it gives CASSYVLGGAAEAFF.

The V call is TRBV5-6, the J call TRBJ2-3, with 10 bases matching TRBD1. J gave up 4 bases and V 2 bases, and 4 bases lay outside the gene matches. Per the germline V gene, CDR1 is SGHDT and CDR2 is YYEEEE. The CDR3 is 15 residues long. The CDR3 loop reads CASSFGTGVADTQYF. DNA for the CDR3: TGTGCCAGCAGCTTCGGGACAGGGGTTGCAGATACGCAGTATTTT.

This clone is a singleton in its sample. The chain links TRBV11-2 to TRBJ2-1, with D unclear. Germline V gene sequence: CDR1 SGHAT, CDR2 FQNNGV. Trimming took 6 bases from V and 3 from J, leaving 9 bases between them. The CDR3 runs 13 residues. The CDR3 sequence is CASSPTLYNEQFF. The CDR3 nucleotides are TGTGCCAGCAGTCCGACACTCTACAATGAGCAGTTCTTC.

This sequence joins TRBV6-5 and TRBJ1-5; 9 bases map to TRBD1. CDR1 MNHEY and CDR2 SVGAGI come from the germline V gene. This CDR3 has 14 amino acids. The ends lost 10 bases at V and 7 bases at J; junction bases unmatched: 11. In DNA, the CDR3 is TGTGCCACAAGTACAGGGGGCCGGGGGCAGCCCCAGCATTTT. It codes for CATSTGGRGQPQHF.

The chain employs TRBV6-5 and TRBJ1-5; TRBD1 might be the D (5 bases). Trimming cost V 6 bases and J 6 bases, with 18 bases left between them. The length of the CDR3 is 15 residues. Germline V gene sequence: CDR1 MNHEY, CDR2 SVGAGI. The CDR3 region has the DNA TGTGCCAGCAGGAGTCAGGGAAACTCTGCTCAGCCCCAGCATTTT. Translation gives CASRSQGNSAQPQHF.

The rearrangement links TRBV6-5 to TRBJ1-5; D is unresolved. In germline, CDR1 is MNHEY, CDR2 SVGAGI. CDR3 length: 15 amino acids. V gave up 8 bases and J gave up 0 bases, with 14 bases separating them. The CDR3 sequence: CASRPRRNSNQPQHF. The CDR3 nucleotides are TGTGCCAGCCGTCCCCGGAGAAATAGCAATCAGCCCCAGCATTTT.

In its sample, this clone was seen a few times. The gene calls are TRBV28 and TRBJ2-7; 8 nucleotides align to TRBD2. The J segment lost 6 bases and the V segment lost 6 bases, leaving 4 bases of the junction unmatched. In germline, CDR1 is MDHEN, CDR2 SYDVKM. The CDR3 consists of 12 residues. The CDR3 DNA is TGTGCCAGCAGATCGGGAGGGCGCGAGCAGTACTTC. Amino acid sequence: CASRSGGREQYF.

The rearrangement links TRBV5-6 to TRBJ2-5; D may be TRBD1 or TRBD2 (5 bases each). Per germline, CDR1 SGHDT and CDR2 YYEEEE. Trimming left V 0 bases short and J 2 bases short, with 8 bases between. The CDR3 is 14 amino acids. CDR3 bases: TGTGCCAGCAGCTTGGGGGGGATACAAGAGACCCAGTACTTC. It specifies CASSLGGIQETQYF.

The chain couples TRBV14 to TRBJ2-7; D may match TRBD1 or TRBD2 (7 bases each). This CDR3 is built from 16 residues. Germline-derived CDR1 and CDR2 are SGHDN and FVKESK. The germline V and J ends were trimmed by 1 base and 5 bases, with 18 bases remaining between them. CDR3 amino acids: CASSQGKQGRVDEQYF. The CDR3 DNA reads TGTGCCAGCAGCCAAGGGAAACAGGGGAGGGTGGACGAGCAGTACTTC. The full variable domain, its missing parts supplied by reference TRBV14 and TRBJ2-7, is EAGVTQFPSHSVIEKGQTVTLRCDPISGHDNLYWYRRVMGKEIKFLLHFVKESKQDESGMPNNRFLAERTGGTYSTLKVQPAELEDSGVYFCASSQGKQGRVDEQYFGPGTRLTVT.

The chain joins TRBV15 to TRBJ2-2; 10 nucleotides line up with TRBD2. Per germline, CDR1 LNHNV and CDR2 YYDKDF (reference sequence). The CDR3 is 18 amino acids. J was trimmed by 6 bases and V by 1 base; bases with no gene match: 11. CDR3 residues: CATSRGVASGRGAGELFF. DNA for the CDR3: TGTGCCACCAGCAGAGGGGTGGCTAGCGGGAGAGGGGCCGGGGAGCTGTTTTTT.

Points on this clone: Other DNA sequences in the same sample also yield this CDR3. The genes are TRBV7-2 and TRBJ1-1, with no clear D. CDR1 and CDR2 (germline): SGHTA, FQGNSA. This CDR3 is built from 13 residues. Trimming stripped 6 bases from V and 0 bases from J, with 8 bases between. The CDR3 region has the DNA TGTGCCAGCAGTCGTGACATGAACACTGAAGCTTTCTTT. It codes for CASSRDMNTEAFF.

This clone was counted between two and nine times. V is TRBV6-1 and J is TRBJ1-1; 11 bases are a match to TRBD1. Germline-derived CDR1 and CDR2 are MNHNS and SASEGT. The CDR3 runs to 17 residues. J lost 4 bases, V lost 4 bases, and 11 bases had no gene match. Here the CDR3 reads CASSGTGGRGAFTEAFF. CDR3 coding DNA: TGTGCCAGCAGTGGGACAGGGGGCAGGGGAGCTTTCACTGAAGCTTTCTTT.

This chain's CDR3 is CASSQDPQAATNEKLFF. CDR3 in DNA: TGCGCCAGCAGCCAAGATCCCCAGGCTGCAACTAATGAAAAACTGTTTTTT. J is TRBJ1-4 and V is TRBV4-3; D remains ambiguous. Per the germline V gene, CDR1 is LGHNA and CDR2 is YSLEER. V lost 0 bases to trimming and J lost 0 bases, with 11 bases between them. CDR3 length: 17 residues.

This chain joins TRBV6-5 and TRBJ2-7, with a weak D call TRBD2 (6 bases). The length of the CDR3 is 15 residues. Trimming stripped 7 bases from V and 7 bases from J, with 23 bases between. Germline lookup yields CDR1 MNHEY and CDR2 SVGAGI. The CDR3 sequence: CASTWEVVIRKEQYF. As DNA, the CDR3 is TGTGCCAGCACTTGGGAGGTCGTAATAAGGAAGGAGCAGTACTTC.

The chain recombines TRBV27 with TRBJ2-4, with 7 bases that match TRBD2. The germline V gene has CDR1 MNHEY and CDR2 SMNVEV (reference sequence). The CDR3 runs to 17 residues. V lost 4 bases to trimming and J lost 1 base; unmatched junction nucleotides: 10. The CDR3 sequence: CASSSPGGLGAKNIQYF. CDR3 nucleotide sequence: TGTGCCAGCAGTTCCCCGGGGGGTCTGGGGGCCAAAAACATTCAGTACTTC.

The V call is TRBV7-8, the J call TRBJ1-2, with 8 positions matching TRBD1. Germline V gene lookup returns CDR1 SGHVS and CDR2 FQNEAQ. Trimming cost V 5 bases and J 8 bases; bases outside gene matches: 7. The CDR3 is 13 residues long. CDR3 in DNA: TGTGCCAGCAGCCGGACAGGGTCTGAAGGCTACACCTTC. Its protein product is CASSRTGSEGYTF.